Below, one T cell receptor beta chain is given with its context. Its matching antigen is unknown. This entry belongs to a study of CD8+CD57+ T cells in acquired aplastic anemia. The overall study: DNA per sorted CD4+ or CD8+ sample ranged roughly 0.17 to 27.4 ug, averaging around 3.2 ug.

The length of the CDR3 is 12 residues. CDR1 is ENHRY and CDR2 is SYGVKD in the germline V gene. Deletions cut 2 bases from V and 5 bases from J, with 6 bases between. Genomic DNA, the template, was used for profiling of the TCR beta VDJ and CDR3. TCRdb passed the reads through MiXCR, listing each CDR3 protein once. The sample consists of just over 200,000 distinct CDR3 sequences, 65% of them appearing once. Sequencing involved patients with CD8+CD57+ cell expansion previously shown by flow cytometry. The patients all had a severe acquired aplastic anemia diagnosis. Study results and limitations: CD8+ Simpson's diversity in patients was not significantly different from that in controls.

J is TRBJ1-2 and V is TRBV10-3; D is unresolved. The clonotype was recovered from a human donor with aplastic anemia. The material sequenced was sorted CD4+, CD8+, or CD8+CD57+ T cells (not recorded which) from PBMCs. The CDR3 nucleotides are TGTGCCATCAGTGAGGATCCTTATGGCTACACCTTC. As protein: CAISEDPYGYTF.